The 26 T cell receptor beta chains given below trace back to one sample, sequenced in a study of spatial heterogeneity in lung cancer. TCRdb fed the 5' RACE reads into MiXCR, producing one record per CDR3 protein. The sample has some 100,000 distinct CDR3 sequences; approximately 12% are singletons. As to time point: sample taken at primary tumor resection. The specimen was PBMCs, collected at surgery. The receptor source for this set is a male donor with early-stage non-small cell lung cancer.

The V and J genes are TRBV3-1 and TRBJ1-3; no firm D call. The CDR3 loop spans 17 amino acids. Germline values: CDR1 LGHDT, CDR2 YNNKEL (reference sequence). The ends were cut back, 3 bases at V and 0 bases at J, with 15 bases in the middle. CDR3 in amino acids: CASSQLGSLLSGNTIYF. The CDR3, as DNA: TGTGCCAGCAGCCAGCTGGGGAGCCTCCTCTCTGGAAACACCATATATTTT.

On this clonotype: This could be a read error, since a much larger clone is one nucleotide away. This chain joins TRBV2 and TRBJ2-1, with D possibly matching TRBD1 (6 bases). CDR3 size: 15 residues. The V gene's germline CDR1 is SNHLY and CDR2 FYNNEI. CDR3 sequence reads: CASRNRDLSYNEKFF. The CDR3 coding sequence is TGTGCCAGCAGGAACAGGGATTTATCCTACAATGAGAAGTTCTTC.

This clonotype was counted a few times. The rearrangement uses TRBV12-3 or TRBV12-4 and TRBJ1-5; unclear D gene. V was trimmed by 4 bases and J by 4 bases, leaving 8 bases between them. This CDR3 is 13 amino acids long. CDR3 bases: TGTGCCAGCAGTTACGGGGTGAATCAGCCCCAGCATTTT. This encodes CASSYGVNQPQHF.

V is TRBV7-3 and J is TRBJ2-2; 9 positions match TRBD2. V lost 5 bases to trimming and J lost 1 base; unmatched junction nucleotides: 5. The CDR3 loop spans 16 amino acids. From germline, CDR1 is SGHTA and CDR2 FQGTGA. For the CDR3, the DNA is TGTGCCAGCAGCCAAAAACTAGCGGGGAACACCGGGGAGCTGTTTTTT. Its protein product is CASSQKLAGNTGELFF.

This clonotype occurred many times. The V call is TRBV14, the J call TRBJ2-4, with unresolved D. CDR1 and CDR2 (germline): SGHDN, FVKESK. This CDR3 contains 15 residues. V lost 0 bases, J lost 2 bases, and 8 bases lay in between. CDR3 region: CASSQEAEPKNIQYF. Written as DNA, the CDR3 is TGTGCCAGCAGCCAAGAAGCAGAGCCCAAAAACATTCAGTACTTC.

This clonotype was seen repeatedly, ten times or more. The chain is built from TRBV7-9 and TRBJ1-5; possibly TRBD1 for D (5 bases). V lost 2 bases and J lost 1, with 6 bases in between. The CDR3 extends over 14 amino acids. The V gene's germline CDR1 is SEHNR and CDR2 FQNEAQ (reference sequence). This chain's CDR3 is CASSLRGSNQPQHF. The DNA of the CDR3 is TGTGCCAGCAGCTTACGGGGGAGCAATCAGCCCCAGCATTTT.

The chain links TRBV12-3 or TRBV12-4 to TRBJ2-7; 7 nucleotides match TRBD2. The CDR3 is 14 residues long. The junction had 10 bases not matched to a gene; V was cut back by 5 bases and J by 6 bases. The CDR3 spells CASSPLMSGGEQYF. The CDR3, as DNA: TGTGCCAGCAGTCCCCTAATGTCGGGGGGCGAGCAGTACTTC.

This clonotype was counted a few times. The chain employs TRBV29-1 and TRBJ2-1; TRBD2 matches 10 bases. Looked up from germline, CDR1 is SQVTM and CDR2 is ANQGSEA. Trimming removed 0 bases from V and 3 bases from J; junction bases left unmatched: 5. The CDR3 is 16 residues long. The CDR3 sequence: CSVEDLAGVHYNEQFF. CDR3 nucleotide sequence: TGCAGCGTTGAAGATCTAGCGGGAGTACACTACAATGAGCAGTTCTTC.

This CDR3 reads CASSIGSQETQYF. The CDR3 bases are TGTGCCAGCAGTATAGGGAGCCAAGAGACCCAGTACTTC. The chain couples TRBV28 to TRBJ2-5; D may be TRBD2 (5 bases). Germline V CDR1 and CDR2: MDHEN, SYDVKM. Trimming shortened V by 5 bases and J by 1 base, and 8 bases separated the two germline ends. This CDR3 comprises 13 residues.

There are a few counts of this clonotype. The V and J genes are TRBV28 and TRBJ1-1, with 7 bases fitting TRBD1. This CDR3 has 14 residues. Unmatched junction bases numbered 5, after V lost 6 bases and J lost 1 base. The V gene's germline CDR1 is MDHEN and CDR2 SYDVKM. The CDR3 DNA sequence: TGTGCCAGCAGCACAACAGGGGCGAACACTGAAGCTTTCTTT. Translated, it gives CASSTTGANTEAFF.

CDR3 protein: CAISRDARSPQYF. In nucleotides, the CDR3 is TGTGCCATCAGCCGGGACGCTCGAAGTCCCCAGTACTTC. The chain carries TRBV10-3 and TRBJ2-5; perhaps D is TRBD1 or TRBD2 (5 bases each). The V and J ends lost 6 bases and 9 bases respectively, with 17 bases between them. The germline gives CDR1 ENHRY, CDR2 SYGVKD. This CDR3 contains 13 residues.

This clonotype was counted only a few times. The gene calls are TRBV5-1 and TRBJ2-6; 8 positions agree with TRBD1. Germline V gene lookup returns CDR1 SGHRS and CDR2 YFSETQ. This CDR3 contains 18 residues. Unmatched junction bases numbered 12, after V lost 6 bases and J lost 1 base. The CDR3 DNA reads as TGCGCCAGCACGCCAACGACAGGGGCACCTTCTGGGGCCAACGTCCTGACTTTC. Residues: CASTPTTGAPSGANVLTF.

The rearrangement uses TRBV6-5 and TRBJ2-3; 10 bases match TRBD2. The CDR3 contains 16 residues. Germline V CDR1 and CDR2: MNHEY, SVGAGI. Trimming cost V 2 bases and J 3 bases; bases outside gene matches: 5. DNA for the CDR3: TGTGCCAGCAGTTACCGAGCGGGGGGGCGGACAGATACGCAGTATTTT. Translated: CASSYRAGGRTDTQYF.

Only a few counts were recorded for this clonotype. This CDR3 is CASSQIGSEQFF. In nucleotides, the CDR3 is TGCGCCAGCAGCCAGATCGGATCGGAGCAGTTCTTC. The chain has TRBV4-1 and TRBJ2-1; no reliable D call. CDR3 length: 12 amino acids. Looked up from germline, CDR1 is MGHRA and CDR2 is YSYEKL. With 3 bases removed from V and 10 bases from J, the gap between germline ends came to 10 bases.

This clonotype has just a few counts. This chain connects TRBV6-5 to TRBJ1-4; D might be TRBD1 (5 bases). Germline values: CDR1 MNHEY, CDR2 SVGAGI. V lost 8 bases and J 5 bases, leaving 15 bases between the germline ends. This CDR3 spans 14 amino acids. The CDR3 nucleotides read TGTGCCAGCGCGCCCGGGACGTGGAATGAAAAACTGTTTTTT. This encodes CASAPGTWNEKLFF.

This clonotype showed up just a few times. The chain links TRBV7-2 to TRBJ2-3; D is undetermined. V was clipped by 5 bases and J by 7 bases, with 10 bases between them. Germline values: CDR1 SGHTA, CDR2 FQGNSA. The CDR3 contains 12 residues. CDR3 sequence (DNA): TGTGCCAGCAGCCCGAATTGGAATACGCAGTATTTT. Translated: CASSPNWNTQYF.

The chain combines TRBV20-1 with TRBJ1-4; D gene unclear. CDR3 length: 15 amino acids. V was shortened by 0 bases and J by 8 bases, with 16 bases between the two germline ends. The germline V gene has CDR1 DFQATT and CDR2 SNEGSKA (reference sequence). The CDR3 region has the DNA TGCAGTGCTAGAGAAGACGACCGGGTGGAAGAAAAACTGTTTTTT. Its translation is CSAREDDRVEEKLFF.

This clonotype was seen more than once but under ten times. The rearrangement uses TRBV29-1 and TRBJ1-3, with D uncertain. V was clipped by 7 bases and J by 4 bases, with 11 bases between them. The CDR3 runs 12 residues. Germline values: CDR1 SQVTM, CDR2 ANQGSEA. CDR3 sequence (DNA): TGCAGCGGTCAGAGTTCCGGAAACACCATATATTTT. The encoded protein is CSGQSSGNTIYF.

This clonotype was recorded at least ten times. The chain has TRBV28 and TRBJ2-7, with D perhaps matching TRBD1 (5 bases). CDR3 size: 13 residues. V was cut by 6 bases and J by 1 base, with 10 bases left in between. The germline V gene has CDR1 MDHEN and CDR2 SYDVKM. The CDR3, as DNA: TGTGCCAGCAGCCAAGGACATTCCTACGAGCAGTACTTC. It codes for CASSQGHSYEQYF. Combining the CDR3 with reference TRBV28 and TRBJ2-7 gives the whole variable domain DVKVTQSSRYLVKRTGEKVFLECVQDMDHENMFWYRQDPGLGLRLIYFSYDVKMKEKGDIPEGYSVSREKKERFSLILESASTNQTSMYLCASSQGHSYEQYFGPGTRLTVT.

The sample holds many counts of this clonotype. V and J are TRBV7-2 and TRBJ2-5; D gene unclear. V lost 1 base, J lost 2 bases, and 8 bases lay in between. Germline V gives CDR1 SGHTA, CDR2 FQGNSA. CDR3 length: 14 amino acids. CDR3: CASSLERVQETQYF. CDR3 DNA sequence: TGTGCCAGCAGCTTAGAAAGGGTACAAGAGACCCAGTACTTC.

This clonotype was recorded a few times. The rearrangement uses TRBV11-1 and TRBJ2-3; 10 bases map to TRBD2. The CDR3 is made up of 16 amino acids. V was clipped by 4 bases and J by 1 base; unmatched bases: 5. Germline lookup yields CDR1 SGHAT and CDR2 FQDESV (reference sequence). The CDR3 loop reads CASSSGLAGGTDTQYF. The DNA of the CDR3 is TGTGCCAGCAGCTCCGGGCTAGCGGGAGGCACAGATACGCAGTATTTT.

This clonotype showed up just a few times. This chain links TRBV20-1 with TRBJ2-1; 8 positions match TRBD2. The germline gives CDR1 DFQATT, CDR2 SNEGSKA (reference sequence). Trimming at V came to 5 bases and at J to 5 bases, leaving 8 bases not matched to a gene. The CDR3 is 14 amino acids. CDR3 amino acids: CSARSGSRHNEQFF. DNA for the CDR3: TGCAGTGCTCGAAGCGGGAGTCGGCACAATGAGCAGTTCTTC.

This clonotype occurred many times. The chain links TRBV6-2 or TRBV6-3 to TRBJ2-7, with D perhaps TRBD2 (5 bases). CDR1 MNHEY and CDR2 SVGEGT come from the germline V gene. The CDR3 contains 13 residues. The ends were cut back, 0 bases at V and 10 bases at J, with 13 bases in the middle. The CDR3 nucleotides are TGTGCCAGCAGTTACTCGACAAGACTACAACAGTACTTC. This codes for CASSYSTRLQQYF.

This clonotype has more than one count but fewer than ten. This chain uses TRBV7-9 with TRBJ1-6, with D maybe TRBD1 (5 bases). CDR1 and CDR2 from the germline V gene are SEHNR and FQNEAQ (reference sequence). V gave up 8 bases and J gave up 6 bases, with 14 bases separating them. The CDR3 sequence is 14 residues long. DNA for the CDR3: TGTGCCAGCCCTACCGGGGCAGTTAATTCACCCCTCCACTTT. This gives the protein CASPTGAVNSPLHF.

This clonotype was seen a few times. V and J are TRBV20-1 and TRBJ2-7; TRBD2 matches 8 bases. This CDR3 region has 12 residues. Germline V gene sequence: CDR1 DFQATT, CDR2 SNEGSKA (reference sequence). Unmatched junction bases numbered 6, after V lost 6 bases and J lost 5 bases. DNA of the CDR3: TGCAGTGCGGCCGGACTAGCTAACGAGCAGTACTTC. As protein: CSAAGLANEQYF.

This sequence joins TRBV12-3 or TRBV12-4 and TRBJ2-7; tentative D call: TRBD2 (5 bases). There are 12 residues in the CDR3. The V gene lost 5 bases and the J gene lost 5 bases, with 10 bases spanning the gap. The CDR3: CASSHGLNEQYF. The CDR3, as DNA: TGTGCCAGCAGTCATGGACTGAACGAGCAGTACTTC.